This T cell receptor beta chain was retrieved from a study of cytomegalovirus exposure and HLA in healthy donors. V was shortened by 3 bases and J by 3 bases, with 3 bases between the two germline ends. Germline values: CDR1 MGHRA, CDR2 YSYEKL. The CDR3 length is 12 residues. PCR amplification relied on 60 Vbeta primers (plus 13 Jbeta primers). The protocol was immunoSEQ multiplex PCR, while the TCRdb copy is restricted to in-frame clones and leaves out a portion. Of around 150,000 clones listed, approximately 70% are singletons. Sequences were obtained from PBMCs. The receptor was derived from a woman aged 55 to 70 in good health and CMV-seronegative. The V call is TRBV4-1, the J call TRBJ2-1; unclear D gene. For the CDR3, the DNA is TGCGCCAGCAGCCATCTCTACAATGAGCAGTTCTTC. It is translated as CASSHLYNEQFF.